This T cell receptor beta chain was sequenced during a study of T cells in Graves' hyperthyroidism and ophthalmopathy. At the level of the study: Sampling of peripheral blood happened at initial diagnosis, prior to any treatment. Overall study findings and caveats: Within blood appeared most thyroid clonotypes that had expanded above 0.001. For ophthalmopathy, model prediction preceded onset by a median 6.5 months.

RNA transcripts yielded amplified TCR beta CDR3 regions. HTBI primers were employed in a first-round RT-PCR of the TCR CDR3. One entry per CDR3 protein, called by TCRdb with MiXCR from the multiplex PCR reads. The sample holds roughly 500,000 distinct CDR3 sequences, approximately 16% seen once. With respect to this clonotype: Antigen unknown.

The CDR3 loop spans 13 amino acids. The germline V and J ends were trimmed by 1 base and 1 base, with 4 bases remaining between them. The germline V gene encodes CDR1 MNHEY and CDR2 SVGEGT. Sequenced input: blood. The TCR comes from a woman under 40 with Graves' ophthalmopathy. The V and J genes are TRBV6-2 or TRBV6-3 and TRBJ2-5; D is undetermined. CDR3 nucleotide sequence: TGTGCCAGCAGTTACTATGTCCAAGAGACCCAGTACTTC. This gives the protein CASSYYVQETQYF.